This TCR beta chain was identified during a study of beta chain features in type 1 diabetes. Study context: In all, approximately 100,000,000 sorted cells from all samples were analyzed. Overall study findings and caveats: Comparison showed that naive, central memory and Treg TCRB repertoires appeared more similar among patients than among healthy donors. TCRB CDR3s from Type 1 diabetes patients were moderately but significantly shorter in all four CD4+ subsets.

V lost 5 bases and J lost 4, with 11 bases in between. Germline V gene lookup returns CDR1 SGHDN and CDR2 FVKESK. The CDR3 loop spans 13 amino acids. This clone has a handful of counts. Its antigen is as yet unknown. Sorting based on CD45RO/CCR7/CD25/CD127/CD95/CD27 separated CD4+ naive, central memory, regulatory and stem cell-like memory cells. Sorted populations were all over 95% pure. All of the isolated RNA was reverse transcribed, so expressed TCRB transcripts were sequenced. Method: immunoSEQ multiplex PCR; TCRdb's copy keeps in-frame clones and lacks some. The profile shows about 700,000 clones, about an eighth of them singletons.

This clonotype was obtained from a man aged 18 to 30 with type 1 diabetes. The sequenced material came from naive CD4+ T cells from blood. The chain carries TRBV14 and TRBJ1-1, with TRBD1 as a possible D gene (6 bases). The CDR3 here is CASSAQGSTEAFF. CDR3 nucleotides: TGTGCCAGCAGCGCACAGGGAAGCACTGAAGCTTTCTTT.